Each of the 16 T cell receptor beta chains below was sequenced from the same sample in a study of T cells after yellow fever vaccination (dated by TCRdb to the late 2010s). The method behind the library was 5' RACE. The sequencer listed for this sample is Illumina HiSeq 2500. The raw public data were reprocessed by TCRdb itself: fastp quality trimming at Q25, MiXCR clonotype calling, in-frame beta chains only. Merged by CDR3 protein, the rows form single entries marked with the most common genes and DNA. The sample contains more than 350,000 distinct CDR3 sequences, around a tenth of them found a single time. The ten top clones hold roughly 18% of the sample. The treatment or condition label here, explained by the study, means: live attenuated yellow fever vaccine strain. Sequenced material: PBMCs, taken on the day of the first yellow fever vaccination. Receptors originate from a man aged 18 to 29 who received the YFV17D yellow fever vaccine.

The CDR3 DNA follows: TGTGCCAGCAGCTCTGGACTAGCGGGGGGGATTGAGACCCAGTACTTC. Residues: CASSSGLAGGIETQYF. The gene calls are TRBV4-2 and TRBJ2-5; TRBD2 matches at 15 bases. V dropped 5 bases and J dropped 5; count of bases not matched to a gene: 6. The CDR3 loop spans 16 amino acids. Germline CDR1 LGHNA, CDR2 YNFKEQ.

This clonotype was detected many times. The rearrangement links TRBV4-2 to TRBJ2-7, with TRBD2 matching 11 bases. In germline, CDR1 is LGHNA, CDR2 YNFKEQ. The CDR3 consists of 16 residues. V trimming: 1 base; J trimming: 5 bases; junction bases outside the gene matches: 7. As DNA, the CDR3 is TGTGCCAGCAGCCAAGCCGTAGCGGGGGGGCCCAACGAGCAGTACTTC. Translating gives CASSQAVAGGPNEQYF.

The CDR3 DNA sequence: TGCAGTGCTAGATCCCCAGGGCAGGGGGCTTACGAGCAGTACGTC. Translated, it gives CSARSPGQGAYEQYV. The chain carries TRBV20-1 and TRBJ2-7; 8 bases are shared with TRBD1. V dropped 2 bases and J dropped 4; count of bases not matched to a gene: 10. The CDR3 totals 15 residues. Germline values: CDR1 DFQATT, CDR2 SNEGSKA (reference sequence).

V usage is TRBV20-1 and J usage is TRBJ2-2; TRBD2 matches at 9 bases. The CDR3 sequence is 15 residues long. The junction had 11 bases not matched to a gene; V was cut back by 5 bases and J by 7 bases. Germline V lookup: CDR1 DFQATT, CDR2 SNEGSKA (reference sequence). The CDR3 region is CSAEDSSGAGGELFF. CDR3 sequence (DNA): TGCAGTGCTGAGGACTCTAGCGGGGCGGGCGGGGAGCTGTTTTTT.

There are a few counts of this clonotype. The chain combines TRBV5-1 with TRBJ1-5, with 7 bases identical to TRBD1. Germline CDR1 reads SGHRS; CDR2 reads YFSETQ. CDR3 length: 13 residues. V shed 3 bases, J shed 5 bases, and the junction held 2 bases outside the gene matches. CDR3 amino acids: CASSYGTDQPQHF. Written as DNA, the CDR3 is TGCGCCAGCAGCTATGGGACAGATCAGCCCCAGCATTTT.

The chain carries TRBV5-6 and TRBJ2-1; 14 bases match TRBD2. Trimming removed 7 bases from V and 9 bases from J; junction bases left unmatched: 18. Germline lookup yields CDR1 SGHDT and CDR2 YYEEEE. There are 18 residues in the CDR3. CDR3 nucleotide sequence: TGTGCCAGCTGGGTTCGGACTAGCGGGGGGCACGCTCCGGGTGAGCAGTTCTTC. It specifies CASWVRTSGGHAPGEQFF. The full variable domain, with the rest looked up from reference TRBV5-6 and TRBJ2-1, is DAGVTQSPTHLIKTRGQQVTLRCSPKSGHDTVSWYQQALGQGPQFIFQYYEEEERQRGNFPDRFSGHQFPNYSSELNVNALLLGDSALYLCASWVRTSGGHAPGEQFFGPGTRLTVL.

This chain connects TRBV20-1 to TRBJ2-3; maybe TRBD2 (5 bases). With 1 base removed from V and 0 bases from J, the gap between germline ends came to 11 bases. CDR1 is DFQATT and CDR2 is SNEGSKA in the germline V gene (reference sequence). This CDR3 has 15 amino acids. The CDR3 DNA reads as TGCAGTGCTAGAGGGCGGGTGTTGAGCACAGATACGCAGTATTTT. Translated: CSARGRVLSTDTQYF.

This clonotype was counted only a few times. V and J are TRBV7-7 and TRBJ2-1, with D possibly matching TRBD1 (6 bases). This CDR3 contains 13 residues. V dropped 2 bases and J dropped 5 bases, with 7 bases sitting between them. Germline V lookup: CDR1 SSHAT, CDR2 FNYEAQ (reference sequence). The CDR3 DNA follows: TGTGCCAGCAGCTTAAACAGGGACAATGAGCAGTTCTTC. Its protein product is CASSLNRDNEQFF.

The chain has TRBV7-8 and TRBJ1-4; D perhaps matches TRBD1 (5 bases). V lost 4 bases and J lost 6, with 21 bases in between. Germline V gene lookup returns CDR1 SGHVS and CDR2 FQNEAQ. CDR3 length: 17 amino acids. The CDR3 region has the DNA TGTGCCAGCAGCTCCCCCGTGAGGGGACCCTTATATGAAAAACTGTTTTTT. This codes for CASSSPVRGPLYEKLFF.

This clonotype was observed a handful of times. This chain connects TRBV5-1 to TRBJ2-3, with 11 positions matching TRBD1. CDR1 is SGHRS and CDR2 is YFSETQ in the germline V gene. CDR3 length: 17 residues. The junction had 6 bases not matched to a gene; V was cut back by 0 bases and J by 3 bases. CDR3 amino acids: CASSLVRTGGMTDTQYF. CDR3 nucleotides: TGCGCCAGCAGCTTGGTGCGGACAGGGGGCATGACAGATACGCAGTATTTT.

This clonotype turned up a few times. The rearrangement links TRBV27 to TRBJ2-5, with D perhaps matching TRBD2 (6 bases). Germline V gene data show CDR1 as MNHEY and CDR2 as SMNVEV (reference sequence). With 6 bases removed from V and 4 bases from J, the gap between germline ends came to 9 bases. The CDR3 covers 12 residues. CDR3 bases: TGTGCCAGCAGGGGACTTTCAGAGACCCAGTACTTC. Amino acid sequence: CASRGLSETQYF.

This clonotype has a count of ten or more. The CDR3 region has the DNA TGTGCCAGCAGTGAATCGGTGGGGGACCGGGAGCTGTTTTTT. Translated: CASSESVGDRELFF. The chain carries TRBV2 and TRBJ2-2, with D tentatively TRBD1 or TRBD2 (5 bases each). The V and J ends lost 2 bases and 9 bases respectively, with 13 bases between them. The germline gives CDR1 SNHLY, CDR2 FYNNEI. The length of the CDR3 is 14 residues.

In its sample, this clonotype was seen a few times. The chain employs TRBV7-9 and TRBJ1-4; possible D gene TRBD1, 6 bases. Looked up from germline, CDR1 is SEHNR and CDR2 is FQNEAQ (reference sequence). The CDR3 has 14 residues. V lost 5 bases and J 3 bases, leaving 10 bases between the germline ends. The CDR3 bases are TGTGCCAGCAGCGCCCGGACAGCTAATGAAAAACTGTTTTTT. It encodes CASSARTANEKLFF.

This clonotype was seen a handful of times. The chain recombines TRBV7-9 with TRBJ1-4, with D possibly being TRBD1 (5 bases). Trimming took 5 bases from V and 7 from J, leaving 14 bases between them. CDR1 is SEHNR, CDR2 FQNEAQ, per germline (reference sequence). The CDR3 is made up of 14 amino acids. This CDR3 reads CASSTGTLGEKLFF. CDR3 coding DNA: TGTGCCAGCAGCACCGGGACTTTGGGTGAAAAACTGTTTTTT. Drawing the rest from reference TRBV7-9 and TRBJ1-4, the complete variable domain is DTGVSQNPRHKITKRGQNVTFRCDPISEHNRLYWYRQTLGQGPEFLTYFQNEAQLEKSRLLSDRFSAERPKGSFSTLEIQRTEQGDSAMYLCASSTGTLGEKLFFGSGTQLSVL.

In this sample, this clonotype turned up a few times. The rearrangement links TRBV6-2 or TRBV6-3 to TRBJ1-1; D is unresolved. Trimming removed 6 bases from V and 4 bases from J, with 15 bases in between. Germline loops: CDR1 MNHEY, CDR2 SVGEGT. The CDR3 sequence is 14 residues long. The chain's CDR3 is CASSFLSRSTEAFF. The CDR3, as DNA: TGTGCCAGCAGCTTCCTGTCTCGGAGCACTGAAGCTTTCTTT.

The chain recombines TRBV20-1 with TRBJ1-6; D gene unclear. This CDR3 region has 15 residues. Trimming stripped 6 bases from V and 7 bases from J, with 19 bases between. From germline, CDR1 is DFQATT and CDR2 SNEGSKA (reference sequence). The CDR3 DNA is TGCAGTGCCGTACCCCATCAGACTCCAAATTCACCCCTCCACTTT. Amino acid sequence: CSAVPHQTPNSPLHF.